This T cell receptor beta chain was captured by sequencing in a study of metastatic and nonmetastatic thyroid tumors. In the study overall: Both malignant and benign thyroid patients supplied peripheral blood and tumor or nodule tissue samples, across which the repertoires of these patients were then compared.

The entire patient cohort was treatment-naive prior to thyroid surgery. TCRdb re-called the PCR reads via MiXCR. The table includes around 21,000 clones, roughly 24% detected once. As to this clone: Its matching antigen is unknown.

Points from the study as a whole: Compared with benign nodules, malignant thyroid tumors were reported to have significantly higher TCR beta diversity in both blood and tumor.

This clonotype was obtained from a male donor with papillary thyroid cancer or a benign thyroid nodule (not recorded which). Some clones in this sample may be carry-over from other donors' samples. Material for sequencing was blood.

In DNA, the CDR3 is TGCAGTGCCGAGGGAGCGGGAGAGACCCAGTACTTC. Protein sequence: CSAEGAGETQYF. The chain employs TRBV20-1 and TRBJ2-5, with a weak D call TRBD2 (6 bases). Germline V gene sequence: CDR1 DFQATT, CDR2 SNEGSKA (reference sequence). The CDR3 sequence is 12 residues long. V lost 6 bases to trimming and J lost 4 bases, with 12 bases between them.